The text below deals with one TCR beta chain. The antigen is undetermined. This sample stems from a study of T cell repertoires in cytomegalovirus infection. Study as a whole: Public TCR beta signatures indicated both CMV infection and matching HLA type.

There are 13 residues in the CDR3. Between the trimmed V and J ends, which lost 5 bases and 4 bases, there was a span of 11 bases. Study results and limitations: CMV-specific TCR beta clonotypes restricted by HLA-C were the ones dominating the ex vivo response.

TCRdb re-called the reads through MiXCR, storing one row per CDR3 protein. This table has 100,000 or so distinct CDR3 sequences, roughly a quarter appearing once. This TCR came from a human donor in good health (CMV status not recorded). Some clones in this sample may be carry-over from other donors' samples. The chain employs TRBV12-3 or TRBV12-4 and TRBJ1-1; D gene uncertain. The sequencing sample was made of CD8+ T cells from PBMCs. The CDR3 sequence: CASSQKGVTEAFF. In nucleotides, the CDR3 is TGTGCCAGCAGTCAGAAGGGAGTCACTGAAGCTTTCTTT.